This T cell receptor beta chain was observed in a study of spatial heterogeneity in lung cancer. Study observations and caveats: Tracking of tumor mutation counts was seen in expanded intratumoral alpha and beta TCR counts.

Germline V gene lookup returns CDR1 MDHEN and CDR2 SYDVKM. Trimming took off 6 bases at V and 11 bases at J, with 14 bases between the two ends. The CDR3 runs 13 residues. This clonotype was counted many times. Its target is unknown. This beta chain is a stray sequence in a library constructed for alpha chains; its clone size is not meaningful. Time point meaning: sample taken at primary tumor resection. The sequenced material consisted of unsorted whole RNA from tumor, nontumor lung or frozen PBMC. TCRdb reanalysed the 5' RACE reads using MiXCR and keeps one entry per CDR3 protein. The sample lists under 15,000 distinct CDR3 sequences, about 6% seen once, with more than 9.5% in the top ten.

The sequence derives from a female donor with early-stage non-small cell lung cancer. This chain uses TRBV28 with TRBJ1-6; tentatively, D is TRBD1 (6 bases). The starting material was lung tumor tissue, obtained at surgery. The CDR3 DNA sequence: TGTGCCAGCAGGCAACTACAGGGCCCACCCCTCCACTTT. Translation gives CASRQLQGPPLHF.